This TCR beta chain was observed in a study of cytomegalovirus exposure and HLA in healthy donors. Amplification used 60 Vbeta primers and 13 Jbeta primers. Here immunoSEQ multiplex PCR was the method, and the copy in TCRdb shows in-frame clones only, minus some. Seen here are about 170,000 clones, 75% to 90% observed once, and the top ten hold 6.5% to 8.5%. Study-level points and caveats: One variant, a missense change in DCLRE1C, was linked in a later analysis to TCR beta V- and J-gene trimming. More clonal expansion characterized HLA-associated TCR beta chains than equally common others in a later analysis. In an earlier analysis, about 87% or about 30%: the productive usage of most TCR beta V segments.

This clone was recorded once. What it binds is unknown. This sequence originates from a man aged 30-40 years in good health and CMV-seropositive. Input material: PBMCs.

CDR3 loop: CASSSKTKMDRGINTIYF. The CDR3 DNA follows: TGTGCCAGCAGCTCAAAAACCAAAATGGACAGGGGGATTAACACCATATATTTT. J is TRBJ1-3 and V is TRBV11-2, with 10 positions matching TRBD1. Germline CDR1 is SGHAT and CDR2 is FQNNGV. Germline trimming cut 4 bases from V and 7 bases from J; bases unmatched to any gene: 16. The CDR3 runs 18 residues. The entire variable domain, with the rest obtained from reference TRBV11-2 and TRBJ1-3, is as follows: EAGVAQSPRYKIIEKRQSVAFWCNPISGHATLYWYQQILGQGPKLLIQFQNNGVVDDSQLPKDRFSAERLKGVDSTLKIQPAKLEDSAVYLCASSSKTKMDRGINTIYFGEGSWLTVV.